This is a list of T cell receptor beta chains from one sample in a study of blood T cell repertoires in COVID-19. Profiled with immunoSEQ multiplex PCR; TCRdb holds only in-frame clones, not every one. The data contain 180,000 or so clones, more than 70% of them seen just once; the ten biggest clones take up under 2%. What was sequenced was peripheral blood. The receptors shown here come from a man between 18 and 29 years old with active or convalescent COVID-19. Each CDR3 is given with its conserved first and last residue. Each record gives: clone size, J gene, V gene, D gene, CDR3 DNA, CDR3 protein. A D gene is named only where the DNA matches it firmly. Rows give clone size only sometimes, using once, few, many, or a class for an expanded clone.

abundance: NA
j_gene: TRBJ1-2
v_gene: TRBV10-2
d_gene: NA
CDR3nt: TGCGCCAGCAGTGAGTCGGCAGGTGGCTACACCTTC
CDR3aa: CASSESAGGYTF

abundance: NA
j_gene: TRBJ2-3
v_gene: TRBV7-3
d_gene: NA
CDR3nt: TGTGCCAGCAGCTTAACCAGGGGGGGCACAGATACGCAGTATTTT
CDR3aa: CASSLTRGGTDTQYF

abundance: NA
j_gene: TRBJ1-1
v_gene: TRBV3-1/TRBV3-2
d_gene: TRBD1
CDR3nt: TGTGCCAGCAGCCAAGGAGGGGGCATTACTGAAGCTTTCTTT
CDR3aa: CASSQGGGITEAFF

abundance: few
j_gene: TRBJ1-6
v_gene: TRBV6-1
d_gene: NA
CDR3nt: TGTGCCAGCAGTGAACAGTCTAATTCACCCCTCCACTTT
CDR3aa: CASSEQSNSPLHF

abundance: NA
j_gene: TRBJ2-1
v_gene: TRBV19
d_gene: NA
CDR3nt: TGTGCCAGTAGTATAGTGGGAGCGAATCCCTACAATGAGCAGTTCTTC
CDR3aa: CASSIVGANPYNEQFF

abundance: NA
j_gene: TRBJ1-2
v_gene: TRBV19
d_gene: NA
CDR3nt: TGTGCCAGTAGGGGACAACCGATTGGCTACACCTTC
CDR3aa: CASRGQPIGYTF

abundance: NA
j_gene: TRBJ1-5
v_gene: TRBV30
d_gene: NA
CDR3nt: TGTGCCTGGAGTGTGGAGTTACATCAGCCCCAGCATTTT
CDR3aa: CAWSVELHQPQHF

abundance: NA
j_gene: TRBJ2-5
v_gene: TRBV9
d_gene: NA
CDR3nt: TGTGCCAGCAGCCAGGGGGTGGGAGGATACCAAGAGACCCAGTACTTC
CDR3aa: CASSQGVGGYQETQYF

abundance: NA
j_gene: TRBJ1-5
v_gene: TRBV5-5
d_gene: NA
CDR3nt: TGTGCCAGCAGCCAGTATTTCGATAGCAATCAGCCCCAGCATTTT
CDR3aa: CASSQYFDSNQPQHF

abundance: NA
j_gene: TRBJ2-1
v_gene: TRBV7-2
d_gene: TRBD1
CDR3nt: TGTGCCAGCAGCTTAACCGGACAGGGGCGGACGGTGCAGTTCTTC
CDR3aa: CASSLTGQGRTVQFF

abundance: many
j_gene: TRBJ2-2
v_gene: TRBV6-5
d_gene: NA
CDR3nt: TGTGCCAGCAGTTACTCGGGGGCGGCGGACGGGGAGCTGTTTTTT
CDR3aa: CASSYSGAADGELFF

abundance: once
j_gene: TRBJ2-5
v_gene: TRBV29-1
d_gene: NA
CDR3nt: TGCAGCGTTGCTCAGGGGAACTTAAAAGAGACCCAGTACTTC
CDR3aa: CSVAQGNLKETQYF

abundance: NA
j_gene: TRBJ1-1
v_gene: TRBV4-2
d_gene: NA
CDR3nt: TGTGCCAGCAGCCCCGACGGGGGACCGAACACTGAAGCTTTCTTT
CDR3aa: CASSPDGGPNTEAFF

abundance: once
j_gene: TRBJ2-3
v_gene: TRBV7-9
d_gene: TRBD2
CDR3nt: TGTGCCAGCAGCTCTAGCGGGAGGGCCAAGGTAACAGATACGCAGTATTTT
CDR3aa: CASSSSGRAKVTDTQYF

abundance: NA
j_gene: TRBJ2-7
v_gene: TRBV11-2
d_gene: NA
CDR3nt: TGTGCCAGCAGCCCTAGTCGGGGGAGCTCCTACGAGCAGTACTTC
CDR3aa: CASSPSRGSSYEQYF

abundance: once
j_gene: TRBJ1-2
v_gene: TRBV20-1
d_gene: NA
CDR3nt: TGCAGTGCTAGTTTGGCAGGGGATAACTATGGCTACACCTTC
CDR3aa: CSASLAGDNYGYTF

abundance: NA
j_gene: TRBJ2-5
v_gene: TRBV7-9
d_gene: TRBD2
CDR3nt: TGTGCCAGCAGCCCACGAGATGGGGAGGGTCAAGAGACCCAGTACTTC
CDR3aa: CASSPRDGEGQETQYF

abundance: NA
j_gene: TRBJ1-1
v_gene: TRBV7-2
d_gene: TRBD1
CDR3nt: TGTGCCAGCAGCTGGAACAGGGGGGACACTGAAGCTTTCTTT
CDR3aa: CASSWNRGDTEAFF

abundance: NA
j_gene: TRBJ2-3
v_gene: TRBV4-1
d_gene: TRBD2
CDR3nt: TGCGCCAGCAGCCAAGTCCCAGAGCTAGCGGGAGTCTTGGATACGCAGTATTTT
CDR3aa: CASSQVPELAGVLDTQYF

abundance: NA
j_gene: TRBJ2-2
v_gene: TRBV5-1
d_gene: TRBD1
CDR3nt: TGCGCCAGCAGCTTGGCACAGGGGGGCACCGGGGAGCTGTTTTTT
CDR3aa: CASSLAQGGTGELFF

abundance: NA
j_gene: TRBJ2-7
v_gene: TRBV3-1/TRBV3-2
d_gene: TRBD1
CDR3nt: TGTGCCAGCAGCCCCCGGGACAGGGCCTACGAGCAGTACTTC
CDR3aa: CASSPRDRAYEQYF

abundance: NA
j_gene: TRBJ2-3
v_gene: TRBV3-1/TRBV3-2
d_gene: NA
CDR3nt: TGTGCCAGCAGCCTTCTGACTCAGCATTCGACGGATACGCAGTATTTT
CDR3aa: CASSLLTQHSTDTQYF

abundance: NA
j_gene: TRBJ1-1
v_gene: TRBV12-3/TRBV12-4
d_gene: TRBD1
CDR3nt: TGTGCCAGCAGTCAACAGGGGGCCACTGAAGCTTTCTTT
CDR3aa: CASSQQGATEAFF

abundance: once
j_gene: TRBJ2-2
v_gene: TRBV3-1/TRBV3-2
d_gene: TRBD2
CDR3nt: TGTGCCAGCAGCCAGGGACTAGCGGGGACGAACACCGGGGAGCTGTTTTTT
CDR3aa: CASSQGLAGTNTGELFF

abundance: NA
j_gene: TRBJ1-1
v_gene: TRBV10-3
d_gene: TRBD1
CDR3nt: TGTGCCATCAGTGAGTCGGGAGCCCCGGGACAGGGAGGAAGCACTGAAGCTTTCTTT
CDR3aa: CAISESGAPGQGGSTEAFF

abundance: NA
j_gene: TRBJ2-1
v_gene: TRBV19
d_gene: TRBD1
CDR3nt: TGTGCCAGTAGTGCGACAGGGAGCTCCTACAATGAGCAGTTCTTC
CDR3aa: CASSATGSSYNEQFF

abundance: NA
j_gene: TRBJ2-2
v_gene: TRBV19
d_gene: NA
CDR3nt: TGTGCCAGTAGTATCGGGACAAACCGGAACGCCGGGGAGCTGTTTTTT
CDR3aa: CASSIGTNRNAGELFF

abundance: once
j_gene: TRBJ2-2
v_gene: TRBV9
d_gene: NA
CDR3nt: TGTGCCAGCAGCGTTCTCCACACCGGGGAGCTGTTTTTT
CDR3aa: CASSVLHTGELFF

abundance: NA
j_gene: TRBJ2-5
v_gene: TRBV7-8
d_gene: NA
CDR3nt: TGTGCCAGCAGCCTAAGGCCTCCCGGAGTCCACCAAGAGACCCAGTACTTC
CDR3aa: CASSLRPPGVHQETQYF

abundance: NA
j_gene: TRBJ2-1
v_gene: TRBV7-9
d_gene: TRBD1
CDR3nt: TGTGCCAGCAGCTCCCCGGACAGGGGTTACAATGAGCAGTTCTTC
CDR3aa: CASSSPDRGYNEQFF

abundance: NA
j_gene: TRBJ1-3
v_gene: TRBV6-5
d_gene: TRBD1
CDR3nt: TGTGCCAGCAGACAGGGGGCGTCCGGAAACACCATATATTTT
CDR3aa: CASRQGASGNTIYF

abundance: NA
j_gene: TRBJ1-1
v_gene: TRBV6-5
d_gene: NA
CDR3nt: TGTGCCAGCAGCCTGTTTCGAGAGGCTTACACTGAAGCTTTCTTT
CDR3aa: CASSLFREAYTEAFF

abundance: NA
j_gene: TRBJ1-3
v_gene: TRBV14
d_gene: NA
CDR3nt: TGTGCCAGCAGCCAAGCAGGAAACACCATATATTTT
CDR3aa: CASSQAGNTIYF

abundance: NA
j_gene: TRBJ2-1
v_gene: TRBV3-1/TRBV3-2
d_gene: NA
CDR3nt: TGTGCCAGCAGCCAAGGGGAGTTGAATGAGCAGTTCTTC
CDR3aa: CASSQGELNEQFF

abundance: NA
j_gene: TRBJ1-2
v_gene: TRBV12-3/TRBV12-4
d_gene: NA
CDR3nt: TGTGCCAGCAGTATTGACAGACTCTATGGCTACACCTTC
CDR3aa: CASSIDRLYGYTF

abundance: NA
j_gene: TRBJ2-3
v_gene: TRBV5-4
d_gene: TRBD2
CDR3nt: TGTGCCAGCAGCGTAATAGCGGGAACAACAGATACGCAGTATTTT
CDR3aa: CASSVIAGTTDTQYF

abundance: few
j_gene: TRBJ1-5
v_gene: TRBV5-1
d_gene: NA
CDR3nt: TGCGCCAGCAGTCTAGACACTGGGGGCTCCGGGCCCCAGCATTTT
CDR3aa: CASSLDTGGSGPQHF

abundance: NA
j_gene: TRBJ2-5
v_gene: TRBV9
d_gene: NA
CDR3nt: TGTGCCAGCAGCCCCGAGTGGTCCGGAGAGACCCAGTACTTC
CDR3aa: CASSPEWSGETQYF

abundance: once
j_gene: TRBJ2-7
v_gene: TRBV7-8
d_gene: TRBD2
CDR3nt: TGTGCCAGCAGCTTCATTCTCGGGACTAGCGGGAGTCACGAGCAGTACTTC
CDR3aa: CASSFILGTSGSHEQYF

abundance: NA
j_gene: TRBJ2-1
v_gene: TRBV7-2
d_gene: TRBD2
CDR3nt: TGTGCCAGCAGCTCGCCCCCCGGGACTAGCGGGAGACACAATGAGCAGTTCTTC
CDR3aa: CASSSPPGTSGRHNEQFF

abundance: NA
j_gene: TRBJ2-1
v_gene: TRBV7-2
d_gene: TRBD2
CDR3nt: TGTGCCAGCAGCATTCTAGCGGGAGATAATCGGTACAATGAGCAGTTCTTC
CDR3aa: CASSILAGDNRYNEQFF

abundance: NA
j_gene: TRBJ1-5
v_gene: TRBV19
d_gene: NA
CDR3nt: TGTGCCAGTAGTCTGCCGGGGAACCCGGAGCCCCAGCATTTT
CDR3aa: CASSLPGNPEPQHF

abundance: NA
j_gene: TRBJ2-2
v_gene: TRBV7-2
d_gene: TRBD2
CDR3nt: TGTGCCAGCAGCTTAGCTCCTTGGGCTAGCGGGCGCACCGGGGAGCTGTTTTTT
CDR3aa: CASSLAPWASGRTGELFF